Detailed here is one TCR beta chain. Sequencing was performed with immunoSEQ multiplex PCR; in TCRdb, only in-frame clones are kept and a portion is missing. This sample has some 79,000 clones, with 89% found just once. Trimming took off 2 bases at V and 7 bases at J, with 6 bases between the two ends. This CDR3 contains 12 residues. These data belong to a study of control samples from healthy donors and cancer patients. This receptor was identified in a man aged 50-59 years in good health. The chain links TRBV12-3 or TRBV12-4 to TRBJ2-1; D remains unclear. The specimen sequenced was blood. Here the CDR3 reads CASSLTANEQFF. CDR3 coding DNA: TGTGCCAGCAGTTTAACTGCGAATGAGCAGTTCTTC.